These 5 T cell receptor beta chains were all obtained from the same sample, sequenced in a study of blood T cell repertoires in COVID-19. The method was immunoSEQ multiplex PCR; TCRdb's version includes in-frame clones alone and lacks a portion of them. The sample has under 350,000 clones, approximately 86% seen once. The sequencing sample was made of PBMCs or T cells enriched from blood (not recorded which). Source of these receptors: a woman between 40 and 50 years old with acute COVID-19.

This chain uses TRBV4-1 with TRBJ1-1; 12 bases line up with TRBD1. The V gene end was trimmed by 4 bases and the J gene end by 7 bases; junction bases not matched to a gene: 7. Germline assignment: CDR1 MGHRA and CDR2 YSYEKL. The CDR3 length is 15 residues. The CDR3 loop is CASSRGDRGLVEAFF. CDR3 DNA: TGCGCCAGCAGCCGAGGGGACAGGGGGCTCGTTGAAGCTTTCTTT.

The chain employs TRBV6-2 or TRBV6-3 and TRBJ2-7, with D unclear. The CDR3 is made up of 13 amino acids. Germline loops: CDR1 MNHEY, CDR2 SVGEGT. V was clipped by 6 bases and J by 2 bases, with 11 bases between them. The CDR3 reads CASSWKRAYEQYF. CDR3 DNA: TGTGCCAGCAGCTGGAAACGGGCCTACGAGCAGTACTTC.

J is TRBJ1-3 and V is TRBV18; 9 positions agree with TRBD1. Germline assignment: CDR1 KGHSH and CDR2 LQKENI. V lost 4 bases, J lost 1 base, and 2 bases stayed unmatched. The CDR3 extends over 15 amino acids. The CDR3 DNA reads TGTGCCAGCTCACGCGACAGGGGGTCTGGAAACACCATATATTTT. Protein sequence: CASSRDRGSGNTIYF.

This clone was observed once. The V gene is TRBV7-9, the J gene TRBJ2-1; D is perhaps TRBD2 (5 bases). Deletions cut 5 bases from V and 7 bases from J, with 12 bases between. Germline V gene data show CDR1 as SEHNR and CDR2 as FQNEAQ (reference sequence). This CDR3 comprises 13 residues. DNA for the CDR3: TGTGCCAGCAGCGCGCGTGGGGAGAATGAGCAGTTCTTC. This gives the protein CASSARGENEQFF.

The rearrangement uses TRBV6-2 or TRBV6-3 and TRBJ1-5, with D unresolved. The germline CDR1 and CDR2 sequences are MNHEY and SVGEGT. Trimming pared 2 bases from V and 0 bases from J, leaving 20 bases between. This CDR3 has 19 amino acids. CDR3 DNA: TGTGCCAGCAGTTACCCGAGTTGGCGGGTCCCTTATAGCAATCAGCCCCAGCATTTT. Translated, it gives CASSYPSWRVPYSNQPQHF.